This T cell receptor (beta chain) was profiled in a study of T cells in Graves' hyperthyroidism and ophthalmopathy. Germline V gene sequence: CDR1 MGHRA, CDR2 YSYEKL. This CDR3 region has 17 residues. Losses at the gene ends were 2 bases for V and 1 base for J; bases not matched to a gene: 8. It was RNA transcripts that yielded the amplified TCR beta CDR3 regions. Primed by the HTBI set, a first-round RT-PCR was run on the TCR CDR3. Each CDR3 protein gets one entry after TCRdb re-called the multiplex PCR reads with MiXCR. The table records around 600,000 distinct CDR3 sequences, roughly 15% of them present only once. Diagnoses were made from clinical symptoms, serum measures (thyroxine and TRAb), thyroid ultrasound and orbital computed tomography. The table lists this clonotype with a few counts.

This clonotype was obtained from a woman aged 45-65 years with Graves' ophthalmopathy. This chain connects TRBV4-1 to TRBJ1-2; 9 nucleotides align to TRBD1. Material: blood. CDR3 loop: CASSQRQGVSLNYGYTF. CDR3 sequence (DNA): TGCGCCAGCAGCCAACGACAGGGGGTCAGTCTTAACTATGGCTACACCTTC.